These T cell receptor beta chains were read from a single sample in a study of shared clonotypes between healthy human individuals. Sequenced by immunoSEQ multiplex PCR; TCRdb stores in-frame clones only, minus some. The sample records 950,000 to 1,300,000 clones, roughly 75% being singletons. Input material: memory CD4+ T cells sorted from blood. These receptors were obtained from a man between 18 and 29 years old in good health. Both conserved end residues are part of each CDR3. A D gene is named only where the DNA matches it firmly. Where a row states a size, it is once, few, many or the class of an expanded clone; other rows omit it.

j_call: TRBJ2-7
v_call: TRBV5-1
clone_size: -
d_call: TRBD1
cdr3_nt: TGCGCCAGCAGCCGGGGACAGGGGGCGTTCGAGCAGTACTTC
cdr3_aa: CASSRGQGAFEQYF

j_call: TRBJ1-2
v_call: TRBV30
clone_size: -
d_call: -
cdr3_nt: TGTGCCTGGAGTACAGCTCTTCGTGGAACCTTC
cdr3_aa: CAWSTALRGTF

j_call: TRBJ2-3
v_call: TRBV7-9
clone_size: -
d_call: -
cdr3_nt: TGTGCCAGCAGCCCCGTTATTGTCCTTACAACAGATACGCAGTATTTT
cdr3_aa: CASSPVIVLTTDTQYF

j_call: TRBJ2-3
v_call: TRBV13
clone_size: few
d_call: -
cdr3_nt: TGTGCCAGCAGCCGAGTCGACGGGGGCAGCACAGATACGCAGTATTTT
cdr3_aa: CASSRVDGGSTDTQYF

j_call: TRBJ1-5
v_call: TRBV5-6
clone_size: -
d_call: -
cdr3_nt: TGTGCCAGCACCCGGTGGGTTAGCAATCAGCCCCAGCATTTT
cdr3_aa: CASTRWVSNQPQHF

j_call: TRBJ1-1
v_call: TRBV6-6
clone_size: -
d_call: TRBD1
cdr3_nt: TGTGCCAGCAGTAATCCGGGACAGACGAACACTGAAGCTTTCTTT
cdr3_aa: CASSNPGQTNTEAFF

j_call: TRBJ2-7
v_call: TRBV6-1
clone_size: -
d_call: -
cdr3_nt: TGTGCCAGCAGTGAAGGAGGTAGGGTCGAGCAGTACTTC
cdr3_aa: CASSEGGRVEQYF

j_call: TRBJ2-7
v_call: TRBV28
clone_size: -
d_call: -
cdr3_nt: TGTGCCAGCAGTTTGAGGGGAAAGGCCTACGAGCAGTACTTC
cdr3_aa: CASSLRGKAYEQYF

j_call: TRBJ2-1
v_call: TRBV25-1
clone_size: -
d_call: -
cdr3_nt: TGTGCCAGCACCGACCCGACTAGGGGGGAATACAATGAGCAGTTCTTC
cdr3_aa: CASTDPTRGEYNEQFF

j_call: TRBJ2-3
v_call: TRBV5-1
clone_size: -
d_call: -
cdr3_nt: TGCGCCAGCAGCACCGCCGGGCCCCAGACAGATACGCAGTATTTT
cdr3_aa: CASSTAGPQTDTQYF

j_call: TRBJ2-5
v_call: TRBV10-3
clone_size: -
d_call: TRBD1
cdr3_nt: TGTGCCATCAGTGCGGGACAGCAAGAGACCCAGTACTTC
cdr3_aa: CAISAGQQETQYF

j_call: TRBJ1-5
v_call: TRBV10-3
clone_size: -
d_call: -
cdr3_nt: TGTGCCATCAGTGCCGGGGGATTCGATCAGCCCCAGCATTTT
cdr3_aa: CAISAGGFDQPQHF

j_call: TRBJ1-5
v_call: TRBV4-1
clone_size: -
d_call: -
cdr3_nt: TGCGCCAGCAGCCAAGAATTTTGGTCAGGGGATCAGCCCCAGCATTTT
cdr3_aa: CASSQEFWSGDQPQHF

j_call: TRBJ2-3
v_call: TRBV5-6
clone_size: -
d_call: -
cdr3_nt: TGTGCCAGCAGCCCGTTGACTAGCACAGATACGCAGTATTTT
cdr3_aa: CASSPLTSTDTQYF

j_call: TRBJ2-2
v_call: TRBV19
clone_size: once
d_call: TRBD1
cdr3_nt: TGTGCCAGTAGGCCTACAGACAGGGACACCGGGGAGCTGTTTTTT
cdr3_aa: CASRPTDRDTGELFF

j_call: TRBJ2-4
v_call: TRBV4-3
clone_size: -
d_call: TRBD2
cdr3_nt: TGCGCCAGCAGCCGAGAGGGACTAGCGGACGGCATTCAGTACTTC
cdr3_aa: CASSREGLADGIQYF

j_call: TRBJ1-4
v_call: TRBV23-1
clone_size: -
d_call: TRBD1
cdr3_nt: TGCGCCAGCAGTCAAACAGGGGTGAAGGAAAAACTGTTTTTT
cdr3_aa: CASSQTGVKEKLFF

j_call: TRBJ2-3
v_call: TRBV5-1
clone_size: -
d_call: TRBD2
cdr3_nt: TGCGCCAGCAGCTTGGGCGGGAGGGCCCCAGATACGCAGTATTTT
cdr3_aa: CASSLGGRAPDTQYF

j_call: TRBJ1-2
v_call: TRBV28
clone_size: -
d_call: -
cdr3_nt: TGTGCCAGCAGCCTTTCGCAGGGCTATGGCTACACCTTC
cdr3_aa: CASSLSQGYGYTF

j_call: TRBJ1-5
v_call: TRBV7-6
clone_size: -
d_call: -
cdr3_nt: TGTGCCAGCAGCCAGGGGTATAGCAATCAGCCCCAGCATTTT
cdr3_aa: CASSQGYSNQPQHF

j_call: TRBJ2-1
v_call: TRBV5-1
clone_size: -
d_call: -
cdr3_nt: TGCGCCAGCAGCCTGCGGGCGGACAATGAGCAGTTCTTC
cdr3_aa: CASSLRADNEQFF

j_call: TRBJ1-2
v_call: TRBV29-1
clone_size: -
d_call: -
cdr3_nt: TGCAGCGGGGATTGGGGCGGCAGTGGCTACACCTTC
cdr3_aa: CSGDWGGSGYTF

j_call: TRBJ1-1
v_call: TRBV5-1
clone_size: -
d_call: -
cdr3_nt: TGCGCCAGCAGCACGGGGGCCCAGGGTAGTGAAGCTTTCTTT
cdr3_aa: CASSTGAQGSEAFF

j_call: TRBJ1-6
v_call: TRBV30
clone_size: few
d_call: -
cdr3_nt: TGTGCCTGGAGTCAGGACGTAAGACCCCTCCACTTT
cdr3_aa: CAWSQDVRPLHF

j_call: TRBJ2-3
v_call: TRBV10-1
clone_size: -
d_call: -
cdr3_nt: TGCGCCAGCAGTGATGAGGCGGGAAGGCGAGATACGCAGTATTTT
cdr3_aa: CASSDEAGRRDTQYF

j_call: TRBJ2-7
v_call: TRBV5-4
clone_size: once
d_call: TRBD2
cdr3_nt: TGTGCCAGCAGTCAGAGTAGCGGGAGTGGCTACGAGCAGTACTTC
cdr3_aa: CASSQSSGSGYEQYF

j_call: TRBJ2-7
v_call: TRBV6-6
clone_size: few
d_call: -
cdr3_nt: TGTGCCAGCACTGAAATGGACTACTCCTACGAGCAGTACTTC
cdr3_aa: CASTEMDYSYEQYF

j_call: TRBJ1-1
v_call: TRBV12-5
clone_size: -
d_call: -
cdr3_nt: TGTGCTAGTGGTTTAGGGACGAGGGGGACTGAAGCTTTCTTT
cdr3_aa: CASGLGTRGTEAFF

j_call: TRBJ2-5
v_call: TRBV2
clone_size: -
d_call: -
cdr3_nt: TGTGCCAGCAGTGACGTGGGTGGGGGTCAAGAGACCCAGTACTTC
cdr3_aa: CASSDVGGGQETQYF

j_call: TRBJ1-3
v_call: TRBV10-3
clone_size: once
d_call: TRBD1
cdr3_nt: TGTGCCATCAGTGAACAGGGGGCGATTGGAAACACCATATATTTT
cdr3_aa: CAISEQGAIGNTIYF

j_call: TRBJ2-2
v_call: TRBV5-1
clone_size: few
d_call: -
cdr3_nt: TGCGCCAGCAGCTTGGAGGGGCGAGAGACCGGGGAGCTGTTTTTT
cdr3_aa: CASSLEGRETGELFF

j_call: TRBJ1-2
v_call: TRBV7-2
clone_size: -
d_call: TRBD1
cdr3_nt: TGTGCCAGCAGCTTTCGAGGACAGGGTACGAATGGCTACACCTTC
cdr3_aa: CASSFRGQGTNGYTF

j_call: TRBJ2-1
v_call: TRBV5-4
clone_size: -
d_call: TRBD2
cdr3_nt: TGTGCCAGCAGCGTTACTAGCGGGGGGCACTACAATGAGCAGTTCTTC
cdr3_aa: CASSVTSGGHYNEQFF

j_call: TRBJ1-5
v_call: TRBV5-1
clone_size: -
d_call: -
cdr3_nt: TGCGCCAGCAGCTTGGATCGTGACAGACCCCAGCATTTT
cdr3_aa: CASSLDRDRPQHF

j_call: TRBJ1-3
v_call: TRBV10-3
clone_size: -
d_call: -
cdr3_nt: TGTGCCATGCAACAGAGCTCTGGAAACACCATATATTTT
cdr3_aa: CAMQQSSGNTIYF

j_call: TRBJ2-2
v_call: TRBV11-2
clone_size: few
d_call: TRBD2
cdr3_nt: TGTGCCAGCAGACTAGCGGGGGGTAGCGGGGAGCTGTTTTTT
cdr3_aa: CASRLAGGSGELFF

j_call: TRBJ2-5
v_call: TRBV6-1
clone_size: -
d_call: -
cdr3_nt: TGTGCCAGCAGTGAATCACCGAGAAGGGCCCAGTACTTC
cdr3_aa: CASSESPRRAQYF

j_call: TRBJ2-3
v_call: TRBV6-1
clone_size: -
d_call: TRBD1
cdr3_nt: TGTGCCAGCAGTGCAAGAACAGGGGTGGCAGATACGCAGTATTTT
cdr3_aa: CASSARTGVADTQYF

j_call: TRBJ2-3
v_call: TRBV7-2
clone_size: -
d_call: TRBD2
cdr3_nt: TGTGCCGTGAGCGGGGGAGCTTTGGTGTCGCAGTATTTT
cdr3_aa: CAVSGGALVSQYF

j_call: TRBJ1-4
v_call: TRBV7-2
clone_size: once
d_call: TRBD1
cdr3_nt: TGTGCCAGCAGCACGGGACAGGGTGGGGAAAAACTGTTTTTT
cdr3_aa: CASSTGQGGEKLFF

j_call: TRBJ1-6
v_call: TRBV7-3
clone_size: -
d_call: TRBD1
cdr3_nt: TGTGCCAGCAGCTTAAATGGACAGGGGGCAGAACCCCTCCACTTT
cdr3_aa: CASSLNGQGAEPLHF

j_call: TRBJ2-1
v_call: TRBV7-9
clone_size: -
d_call: TRBD2
cdr3_nt: TGTGCCAGCAGCTTAGGCACCCTAGCGGGGGCCTACAATGAGCAGTTCTTC
cdr3_aa: CASSLGTLAGAYNEQFF

j_call: TRBJ2-7
v_call: TRBV5-1
clone_size: -
d_call: -
cdr3_nt: TGCGCCAGCAGTACAGGGAACTACGAGCAGTACTTC
cdr3_aa: CASSTGNYEQYF